The next 6 T cell receptor beta chains were all read from a single sample in a study of CD8 T cells in Susac syndrome. The authors reverse transcribed 0.5 to 1 ug RNA with random hexamers. Each CDR3 protein gets one entry after TCRdb re-called the immunoSEQ multiplex PCR reads with MiXCR. The sample consists of fewer than 250,000 distinct CDR3 sequences, roughly nine tenths of them appearing once. The specimen was CD8+ T cells from PBMCs. The receptors come from a human donor with multiple sclerosis.

The chain couples TRBV9 to TRBJ2-1; 12 bases are shared with TRBD1. The J segment lost 7 bases and the V segment lost 3 bases, leaving 11 bases of the junction unmatched. CDR3 length: 17 amino acids. CDR1 and CDR2 (germline): SGDLS, YYNGEE. The CDR3 DNA sequence: TGTGCCAGCAGCGGGGACGGGACAGGGGGCGCGGGGAATGAGCAGTTCTTC. Its protein product is CASSGDGTGGAGNEQFF.

The chain employs TRBV4-3 and TRBJ2-7, with D unresolved. Trimming took off 2 bases at V and 9 bases at J, with 14 bases between the two ends. The CDR3 is 13 amino acids. Germline V gene data show CDR1 as LGHNA and CDR2 as YSLEER. CDR3 bases: TGCGCCAGCAGCCAAACTCCTTTTGACGGGCAGTACTTC. It codes for CASSQTPFDGQYF.

The CDR3 DNA sequence: TGTGCCAGCAGCCTGATAACGAGGGGGAATGAGCAGTTCTTC. This translates into CASSLITRGNEQFF. The chain joins TRBV11-2 to TRBJ2-1, with D perhaps TRBD1 (6 bases). Germline V gene data show CDR1 as SGHAT and CDR2 as FQNNGV. CDR3 length: 14 residues. Trimming left V 5 bases short and J 7 bases short, with 15 bases between.

The gene calls are TRBV15 and TRBJ1-1, with D perhaps TRBD1 (5 bases). This CDR3 spans 14 amino acids. The ends were cut back, 3 bases at V and 6 bases at J, with 14 bases in the middle. Germline CDR1 reads LNHNV; CDR2 reads YYDKDF (reference sequence). As DNA, the CDR3 is TGTGCCACCAGCAGGGCTGACAGCGGGGCTGAAGCTTTCTTT. It specifies CATSRADSGAEAFF.

The rearrangement joins TRBV11-1 to TRBJ1-1, with 9 positions matching TRBD1. The CDR3 contains 18 residues. V dropped 3 bases and J dropped 0; count of bases not matched to a gene: 11. CDR1 SGHAT and CDR2 FQDESV come from the germline V gene (reference sequence). The CDR3: CASSFRSPGTGMNTEAFF. For the CDR3, the DNA is TGTGCCAGCAGCTTCCGGAGTCCCGGGACAGGGATGAACACTGAAGCTTTCTTT.

This clonotype was recorded only once. The chain employs TRBV29-1 and TRBJ1-2; TRBD1 matches at 8 bases. Looked up from germline, CDR1 is SQVTM and CDR2 is ANQGSEA. V dropped 6 bases and J dropped 4; count of bases not matched to a gene: 4. CDR3 size: 12 residues. The CDR3 region has the DNA TGCAGCGTGCGGACAGGGCCCTATGGCTACACCTTC. Translated, it gives CSVRTGPYGYTF.